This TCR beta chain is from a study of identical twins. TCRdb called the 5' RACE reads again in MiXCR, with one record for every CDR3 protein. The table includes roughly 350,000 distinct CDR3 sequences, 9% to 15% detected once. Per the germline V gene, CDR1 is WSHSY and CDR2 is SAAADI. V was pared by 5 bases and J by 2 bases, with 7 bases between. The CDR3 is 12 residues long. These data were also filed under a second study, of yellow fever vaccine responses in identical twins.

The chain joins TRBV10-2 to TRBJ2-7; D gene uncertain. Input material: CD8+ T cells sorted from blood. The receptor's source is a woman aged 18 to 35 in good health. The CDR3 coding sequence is TGCGCCAGCAGTTTCTCAACCTACGAGCAGTACTTC. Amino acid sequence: CASSFSTYEQYF.